One and the same sample provided the 32 T cell receptor beta chains below, sequenced in a study of identical twins. TCRdb redid the calling of the 5' RACE reads with MiXCR, one entry per CDR3 protein. The sample holds a few hundred thousand distinct CDR3 sequences, 9.6% seen once. The sample was also reused in another study, on yellow fever vaccine responses in identical twins.

The sequenced sample consisted of PBMCs. These receptors came from a young woman in good health.

This clonotype occurred many times. This chain connects TRBV5-1 to TRBJ2-3; 9 bases fit TRBD2. This CDR3 has 15 residues. Germline CDR1 and CDR2: SGHRS and YFSETQ. V shed 0 bases, J shed 1 base, and the junction held 0 bases outside the gene matches. CDR3 sequence (DNA): TGCGCCAGCAGCTTGGGCGGGGGGGGCACAGATACGCAGTATTTT. Translated: CASSLGGGGTDTQYF. Supplemented by reference TRBV5-1 and TRBJ2-3, the full variable domain reads KAGVTQTPRYLIKTRGQQVTLSCSPISGHRSVSWYQQTPGQGLQFLFEYFSETQRNKGNFPGRFSGRQFSNSRSEMNVSTLELGDSALYLCASSLGGGGTDTQYFGPGTRLTVL.

This clonotype came up a few times. One end of the junction does not line up with germline, which may come from a read error. The chain joins TRBV7-8 to TRBJ2-5; perhaps D is TRBD1 or TRBD2 (5 bases each). Germline assignment: CDR1 SGHVS and CDR2 FQNEAQ. The CDR3 contains 12 residues. In DNA, the CDR3 is TGTGCCAGCAGCTCTCCGGGGCCCGAATCAATATTC. It codes for CASSSPGPESIF.

In its sample, this clonotype was seen a few times. This chain joins TRBV4-1 and TRBJ2-7; 8 nucleotides agree with TRBD1. Germline V lookup: CDR1 MGHRA, CDR2 YSYEKL. After removal of 1 base from V and 6 bases from J, the junction contained 11 bases not matched to a gene. This CDR3 is 16 amino acids long. The DNA of the CDR3 is TGCGCCAGCAGCCAAGCTCTCGGACAGGGATTCAGCGAGCAGTACTTC. Its translation is CASSQALGQGFSEQYF.

This clonotype came up many times. The chain combines TRBV15 with TRBJ1-2; 8 nucleotides agree with TRBD1. The CDR3 sequence is 17 residues long. Trimming at V came to 0 bases and at J to 4 bases, leaving 10 bases not matched to a gene. Germline CDR1 is LNHNV and CDR2 is YYDKDF (reference sequence). CDR3: CATSRDQLGQALYGYTF. The CDR3 DNA reads as TGTGCCACCAGCAGAGACCAACTGGGACAGGCCCTCTATGGCTACACCTTC.

CDR3 amino acids: CASSQEGTSEQETQYF. The CDR3 nucleotides are TGCGCCAGCAGCCAAGAAGGGACTAGCGAACAAGAGACCCAGTACTTC. J is TRBJ2-5 and V is TRBV4-3; TRBD2 matches 10 bases. J gave up 2 bases and V 0 bases, and 3 bases lay outside the gene matches. The CDR3 is made up of 16 amino acids. Germline V gene data show CDR1 as LGHNA and CDR2 as YSLEER.

This clonotype has a count of ten or more. The chain carries TRBV4-3 and TRBJ1-1, with D uncertain. Germline-derived CDR1 and CDR2 are LGHNA and YSLEER. The length of the CDR3 is 16 residues. Trimming shortened V by 0 bases and J by 7 bases, and 18 bases separated the two germline ends. The CDR3 sequence: CASSQDPGQAANEAFF. Written as DNA, the CDR3 is TGCGCCAGCAGCCAAGATCCCGGCCAAGCGGCTAATGAAGCTTTCTTT.

The J gene is TRBJ2-1, the V gene TRBV10-3, with 7 bases that match TRBD1. J lost 3 bases, V lost 4 bases, and 3 bases had no gene match. Per germline, CDR1 ENHRY and CDR2 SYGVKD. CDR3 length equals 14 residues. The CDR3: CAISGGDSYNEQFF. As DNA, the CDR3 is TGTGCCATCAGTGGAGGGGACAGCTACAATGAGCAGTTCTTC.

At least ten counts were recorded for this clonotype. The CDR3 protein is CASSPGRETQYF. The CDR3 DNA sequence: TGTGCCAGCAGCCCCGGACGGGAGACCCAGTACTTC. This chain connects TRBV12-3 or TRBV12-4 to TRBJ2-5; D uncertain. With 6 bases removed from V and 5 bases from J, the gap between germline ends came to 10 bases. This CDR3 is built from 12 residues.

This clonotype came up a few times. The V call is TRBV12-3 or TRBV12-4, the J call TRBJ2-5; TRBD2 aligns across 9 bases. Unmatched junction bases numbered 10, after V lost 0 bases and J lost 5 bases. The CDR3 is 17 amino acids. The CDR3 nucleotides read TGTGCCAGCAGTTTAGCCGGACTAGCGTGGAGAAGGGAGACCCAGTACTTC. This translates into CASSLAGLAWRRETQYF.

This clonotype was detected many times. The rearrangement joins TRBV4-2 to TRBJ2-2; TRBD2 agrees at 7 bases. The length of the CDR3 is 16 residues. CDR1 is LGHNA, CDR2 YNFKEQ, per germline. V lost 7 bases to trimming and J lost 0 bases; unmatched junction nucleotides: 8. The CDR3 coding sequence is TGTGCCAGCACCTCCGAAGCGGGGACGAACACCGGGGAGCTGTTTTTT. It yields the protein CASTSEAGTNTGELFF.

This clonotype has a count of ten or more. J is TRBJ2-1 and V is TRBV4-3; D is possibly TRBD1 or TRBD2 (6 bases each). Trimming left V 0 bases short and J 0 bases short, with 15 bases between. Germline V gene lookup returns CDR1 LGHNA and CDR2 YSLEER. CDR3 size: 18 residues. The CDR3: CASSQDFRGGHSYNEQFF. The CDR3, as DNA: TGCGCCAGCAGCCAAGATTTTCGAGGGGGGCACTCCTACAATGAGCAGTTCTTC.

The chain carries TRBV7-8 and TRBJ2-1, with TRBD2 identical over 7 bases. CDR3 length: 16 residues. Losses at the gene ends were 2 bases for V and 4 bases for J; bases not matched to a gene: 8. Germline V gene data show CDR1 as SGHVS and CDR2 as FQNEAQ. CDR3 nucleotide sequence: TGTGCCAGCAGCTTATCCTCAGCTAGCGGATACAATGAGCAGTTCTTC. It translates to CASSLSSASGYNEQFF.

The chain combines TRBV29-1 with TRBJ2-3, with unresolved D. V gave up 5 bases and J gave up 0 bases, with 6 bases separating them. Germline CDR1 reads SQVTM; CDR2 reads ANQGSEA. This CDR3 comprises 12 residues. The CDR3 DNA sequence: TGCAGCGTTTCCGCCAGCACAGATACGCAGTATTTT. This codes for CSVSASTDTQYF.

This clonotype was recorded many times. The chain recombines TRBV12-3 or TRBV12-4 with TRBJ2-1; D unresolved. The CDR3 length is 13 residues. Trimming removed 4 bases from V and 7 bases from J, with 11 bases in between. For the CDR3, the DNA is TGTGCCAGCAGTTCGCGACTGGCGAATGAGCAGTTCTTC. Amino acids: CASSSRLANEQFF.

The rearrangement uses TRBV2 and TRBJ2-2; D not resolved. Trimming cost V 2 bases and J 2 bases, with 6 bases left between them. There are 14 residues in the CDR3. The V gene's germline CDR1 is SNHLY and CDR2 FYNNEI. Here the CDR3 DNA reads TGTGCCAGCAGTGAAATCTCTAACACCGGGGAGCTGTTTTTT. This gives the protein CASSEISNTGELFF.

This clonotype appeared many times. V gene TRBV6-5 combines with J gene TRBJ1-1; no definite D call. CDR3 length: 14 residues. Looked up from germline, CDR1 is MNHEY and CDR2 is SVGAGI. V gave up 4 bases and J gave up 3 bases, with 12 bases separating them. In nucleotides, the CDR3 is TGTGCCAGCAGTTCTAAGTGGCGACACACTGAAGCTTTCTTT. Translation: CASSSKWRHTEAFF.

This clonotype was counted many times. The J gene is TRBJ1-2, the V gene TRBV12-3 or TRBV12-4, with unresolved D. CDR3 length: 13 amino acids. Trimming took 6 bases from V and 4 from J, leaving 12 bases between them. The CDR3 region has the DNA TGTGCCAGCAGGGTCGATTTAGCCTATGGCTACACCTTC. It translates to CASRVDLAYGYTF.

The CDR3 protein is CASNTGGAFYEQYF. The DNA of the CDR3 is TGCGCCAGCAACACAGGGGGCGCCTTCTACGAGCAGTACTTC. The V and J genes are TRBV5-1 and TRBJ2-7; TRBD1 matches 9 bases. Germline trimming cut 6 bases from V and 3 bases from J; bases unmatched to any gene: 7. Germline lookup yields CDR1 SGHRS and CDR2 YFSETQ. There are 14 residues in the CDR3.

This clonotype appeared a few times. V usage is TRBV6-2 or TRBV6-3 and J usage is TRBJ2-3; 8 bases are a match to TRBD1. V shed 2 bases and J 2 bases; nucleotides not matched to a gene: 12. Germline lookup yields CDR1 MNHEY and CDR2 SVGEGT. The CDR3 sequence is 18 residues long. As DNA, the CDR3 is TGTGCCAGCAGTTACAGGGCTCTGGGACAGGTTGACACAGATACGCAGTATTTT. This encodes CASSYRALGQVDTDTQYF.

Only a few counts were recorded for this clonotype. One end of the junction varies from germline; a read error may be responsible. The chain combines TRBV28 with TRBJ2-7; D uncertain. There are 10 residues in the CDR3. Germline V gene data show CDR1 as MDHEN and CDR2 as SYDVKM. DNA for the CDR3: TGTGCCAGCAGTCCGGAACTCGGGCCCTTC. Its translation: CASSPELGPF.

The chain recombines TRBV27 with TRBJ2-2; D possibly corresponds to TRBD2 (5 bases). Deletions cut 2 bases from V and 4 bases from J, with 11 bases between. The V gene's germline CDR1 is MNHEY and CDR2 SMNVEV (reference sequence). The CDR3 is 15 residues long. CDR3: CASSLGWEITGELFF. CDR3 in DNA: TGTGCCAGCAGTTTAGGGTGGGAGATCACCGGGGAGCTGTTTTTT.

V usage is TRBV27 and J usage is TRBJ2-1; D could derive from TRBD1 or TRBD2 (6 bases each). This CDR3 has 18 residues. Germline lookup yields CDR1 MNHEY and CDR2 SMNVEV (reference sequence). V lost 6 bases, J lost 5 bases, and 26 bases lay in between. The CDR3 sequence is CASSWGRVTSRIDNEQFF. CDR3 nucleotides: TGTGCCAGCAGCTGGGGGCGCGTTACTAGCCGAATCGACAATGAGCAGTTCTTC.

This clonotype was counted only a few times. CDR3 in DNA: TGCGCCAGCAGCCCGGACAGGGTGCCCCAAGAGACCCAGTACTTC. It is translated as CASSPDRVPQETQYF. The chain couples TRBV4-3 to TRBJ2-5, with TRBD1 identical over 8 bases. The ends lost 4 bases at V and 1 base at J; junction bases unmatched: 5. Germline loops: CDR1 LGHNA, CDR2 YSLEER. The CDR3 loop spans 15 amino acids.

This clonotype has more than one count but fewer than ten. The rearrangement uses TRBV27 and TRBJ1-2; D gene unclear. This CDR3 comprises 13 residues. The V gene's germline CDR1 is MNHEY and CDR2 SMNVEV (reference sequence). Trimming left V 6 bases short and J 0 bases short, with 8 bases between. CDR3 amino acids: CASRATANYGYTF. The DNA of the CDR3 is TGTGCCAGCAGGGCAACTGCTAACTATGGCTACACCTTC.

The chain carries TRBV3-1 and TRBJ2-1; 12 bases line up with TRBD2. The CDR3 runs 15 residues. V lost 0 bases and J lost 8; bases outside the gene matches: 2. CDR1 LGHDT and CDR2 YNNKEL come from the germline V gene (reference sequence). The CDR3 reads CASSQELAGGHEQFF. In nucleotides, the CDR3 is TGTGCCAGCAGCCAAGAGCTAGCGGGAGGGCATGAGCAGTTCTTC.

This clonotype was seen many times. This sequence joins TRBV9 and TRBJ2-1; 7 bases line up with TRBD2. V shed 6 bases, J shed 3 bases, and the junction held 6 bases outside the gene matches. CDR3 length equals 14 residues. Germline V lookup: CDR1 SGDLS, CDR2 YYNGEE. The CDR3 coding sequence is TGTGCCAGCAACAGCGGGGAACTCTACAATGAGCAGTTCTTC. Its protein product is CASNSGELYNEQFF.

This clonotype has a handful of counts. The chain uses TRBV7-2 and TRBJ2-7; D might be TRBD1 (6 bases). V gave up 0 bases and J gave up 1 base, with 13 bases separating them. The CDR3 length is 16 residues. The germline V gene encodes CDR1 SGHTA and CDR2 FQGNSA. CDR3 nucleotides: TGTGCCAGCAGCTTAGCCCTGGGCAGGGGTTCCTACGAGCAGTACTTC. This sequence encodes CASSLALGRGSYEQYF.

The rearrangement uses TRBV5-6 and TRBJ2-3; D is possibly TRBD2 (6 bases). Trimming shortened V by 4 bases and J by 2 bases, and 14 bases separated the two germline ends. The CDR3 consists of 15 residues. Germline lookup yields CDR1 SGHDT and CDR2 YYEEEE. The CDR3 DNA sequence: TGTGCCAGCAGCCTCGGGAGCTCTACCACAGATACGCAGTATTTT. This encodes CASSLGSSTTDTQYF.

This chain connects TRBV3-1 to TRBJ2-5; 9 bases are a match to TRBD2. V lost 5 bases, J lost 3 bases, and 7 bases stayed unmatched. This CDR3 region has 15 residues. The V gene's germline CDR1 is LGHDT and CDR2 YNNKEL (reference sequence). The CDR3 loop is CASSKGPSGEETQYF. The CDR3 DNA is TGTGCCAGCAGCAAAGGGCCTAGCGGGGAAGAGACCCAGTACTTC.

This clonotype was detected only a few times. The chain employs TRBV18 and TRBJ2-3; D possibly uses TRBD1 or TRBD2 (6 bases each). Trimming removed 2 bases at V and 2 bases at J, with 11 bases between. The CDR3 has 15 amino acids. Germline-derived CDR1 and CDR2 are KGHSH and LQKENI. The chain's CDR3 is CASSPTRGLTDTQYF. Written as DNA, the CDR3 is TGTGCCAGCTCACCAACTCGGGGGCTCACAGATACGCAGTATTTT. Looking up the rest from reference TRBV18 and TRBJ2-3 gives the full variable domain: NAGVMQNPRHLVRRRGQEARLRCSPMKGHSHVYWYRQLPEEGLKFMVYLQKENIIDESGMPKERFSAEFPKEGPSILRIQQVVRGDSAAYFCASSPTRGLTDTQYFGPGTRLTVL.

This clonotype was counted ten times or more. This rearrangement joins TRBV4-3 to TRBJ2-6; 9 positions agree with TRBD1. The CDR3 has 20 residues. The germline V gene encodes CDR1 LGHNA and CDR2 YSLEER. Trimming took 1 base from V and 0 from J; bases not matched to a gene: 10. CDR3 DNA sequence: TGCGCCAGCAGCCAAGGTTTTTTTGGGACAGGGATCTCTGGGGCCAACGTCCTGACTTTC. Translated: CASSQGFFGTGISGANVLTF.

The rearrangement uses TRBV9 and TRBJ2-1; D possibly corresponds to TRBD2 (5 bases). The CDR3 loop spans 17 amino acids. Looked up from germline, CDR1 is SGDLS and CDR2 is YYNGEE. Trimming cost V 0 bases and J 6 bases, with 19 bases left between them. The CDR3 region has the DNA TGTGCCAGCAGCGTAGTGGCAAGGGCTCATCTAGCCAATGAGCAGTTCTTC. Protein product: CASSVVARAHLANEQFF.